The rows below give T cell receptor beta chains drawn from one sample of a study of cytomegalovirus exposure and HLA in healthy donors. Clones were sequenced by immunoSEQ multiplex PCR, and TCRdb holds only the in-frame ones, with some missing. In the table there are approximately 290,000 clones, roughly 80% of which are singletons. Sequenced sample: PBMCs. These receptors all come from a girl aged 2-10 years in good health and CMV-seronegative. Each CDR3 is given with its conserved first and last residue. The D gene is left open where the match is weak.

>-|TRBV6-5|TRBJ2-5
CASSYGAGRNGETQYF
>TRBD2|TRBV6-1|TRBJ2-1
CASSEASGGGLYNEQFF
>TRBD2|TRBV6-1|TRBJ2-7
CASSEGLAGGDRSYEQYF
>-|TRBV19|TRBJ1-1
CASSPLPGGAFF
>-|TRBV5-6|TRBJ2-3
CASSKDFQGCRF
>-|TRBV28|TRBJ1-2
CASSRGTDYGYTF
>-|TRBV6-4|TRBJ2-7
CASSGVTTRGPYEQYF
>TRBD1|TRBV10-2|TRBJ1-1
CAITVTGGAGTEAFF
>TRBD1|TRBV6-6|TRBJ1-2
CASSYSDRAYGYTF
>TRBD1|TRBV7-8|TRBJ1-2
CASSPRTGGRNYGYTF